The rows below give T cell receptor beta chains drawn from one sample of a study of T cells in Graves' hyperthyroidism and ophthalmopathy. TCRdb redid the calling of the multiplex PCR reads with MiXCR, one entry per CDR3 protein. The table has about 360,000 distinct CDR3 sequences, roughly 14% seen once. The sample taken for sequencing was blood. The receptors stem from a woman younger than 35 with Graves' hyperthyroidism that later progressed to Graves' ophthalmopathy. Each CDR3 is given with its conserved first and last residue. Each record gives: clone size, V gene, D gene, J gene, CDR3 length, CDR3 protein, CDR3 DNA. The D gene is left open where the match is weak. Clone sizes are given selectively: once, few, many, or a class where the clone is expanded.

clone_size: .
v_call: TRBV18
d_call: TRBD1
j_call: TRBJ1-6
cdr3_length: 15
cdr3_aa: CASSPRDRGNSPLHF
cdr3_nt: TGTGCCAGCTCACCCCGGGACAGGGGTAATTCACCCCTCCACTTT

clone_size: few
v_call: TRBV27
d_call: .
j_call: TRBJ1-2
cdr3_length: 14
cdr3_aa: CASSYQGINYGYTF
cdr3_nt: TGTGCCAGCAGTTATCAAGGGATTAACTATGGCTACACCTTC

clone_size: many
v_call: TRBV27
d_call: .
j_call: TRBJ2-7
cdr3_length: 17
cdr3_aa: CASSYWRGRETLYEQYF
cdr3_nt: TGTGCCAGCAGTTACTGGAGAGGGCGCGAAACTCTCTACGAGCAGTACTTC

clone_size: many
v_call: TRBV5-5
d_call: .
j_call: TRBJ2-7
cdr3_length: 15
cdr3_aa: CASSLGHYYPYEQYF
cdr3_nt: TGTGCCAGCAGCTTGGGACATTACTACCCCTACGAGCAGTACTTC

clone_size: many
v_call: TRBV7-2
d_call: .
j_call: TRBJ1-5
cdr3_length: 15
cdr3_aa: CASSFKIGSNQPQHF
cdr3_nt: TGTGCCAGCAGCTTCAAAATCGGGAGCAATCAGCCCCAGCATTTT

clone_size: many
v_call: TRBV6-2/TRBV6-3
d_call: .
j_call: TRBJ2-7
cdr3_length: 14
cdr3_aa: CASSYSGGSYEQYF
cdr3_nt: TGTGCCAGCAGTTACTCCGGGGGCTCCTACGAGCAGTACTTC

clone_size: many
v_call: TRBV27
d_call: .
j_call: TRBJ2-5
cdr3_length: 13
cdr3_aa: CASSYLDEGTQYF
cdr3_nt: TGTGCCAGCAGTTACTTGGACGAGGGGACCCAGTACTTC

clone_size: once
v_call: TRBV30
d_call: TRBD1
j_call: TRBJ1-2
cdr3_length: 15
cdr3_aa: CAWVRTGRISNGYTF
cdr3_nt: TGTGCCTGGGTACGGACAGGGAGGATTAGTAATGGCTACACCTTC

clone_size: many
v_call: TRBV20-1
d_call: .
j_call: TRBJ2-7
cdr3_length: 17
cdr3_aa: CSARGRPFEGAYDEQYF
cdr3_nt: TGCAGTGCTAGAGGGCGACCATTTGAGGGAGCCTATGACGAGCAGTACTTC

clone_size: .
v_call: TRBV3-1
d_call: TRBD1
j_call: TRBJ1-2
cdr3_length: 19
cdr3_aa: CASSQVPGRKPGQDYGYTF
cdr3_nt: TGTGCCAGCAGCCAAGTCCCGGGAAGAAAACCGGGACAGGACTATGGCTACACCTTC

clone_size: .
v_call: TRBV28
d_call: TRBD1
j_call: TRBJ2-7
cdr3_length: 14
cdr3_aa: CACSLGTGQREQYF
cdr3_nt: TGTGCCTGCAGCCTAGGGACAGGCCAAAGGGAGCAGTACTTC

clone_size: many
v_call: TRBV12-3/TRBV12-4
d_call: .
j_call: TRBJ2-7
cdr3_length: 13
cdr3_aa: CASTQGSVYEQYF
cdr3_nt: TGTGCCAGCACCCAGGGTTCGGTCTACGAGCAGTACTTC

clone_size: few
v_call: TRBV5-1
d_call: TRBD1
j_call: TRBJ1-1
cdr3_length: 15
cdr3_aa: CASSTLDRGWAEAFF
cdr3_nt: TGCGCCAGCAGCACCCTTGACAGGGGGTGGGCTGAAGCTTTCTTT

clone_size: many
v_call: TRBV7-8
d_call: TRBD2
j_call: TRBJ2-1
cdr3_length: 16
cdr3_aa: CASSVKPGLADNEQFF
cdr3_nt: TGTGCCAGCAGCGTAAAACCGGGACTAGCAGACAATGAGCAGTTCTTC

clone_size: many
v_call: TRBV28
d_call: TRBD2
j_call: TRBJ2-7
cdr3_length: 14
cdr3_aa: CASSFPAGTYEQYF
cdr3_nt: TGTGCCAGCAGTTTCCCAGCGGGAACCTACGAGCAGTACTTC

clone_size: many
v_call: TRBV7-3
d_call: TRBD2
j_call: TRBJ2-1
cdr3_length: 15
cdr3_aa: CASSLTSGEYNEQFF
cdr3_nt: TGTGCCAGCAGCCTTACTAGCGGGGAGTACAATGAGCAGTTCTTC

clone_size: many
v_call: TRBV20-1
d_call: .
j_call: TRBJ2-5
cdr3_length: 14
cdr3_aa: CSAYSPGSWETQYF
cdr3_nt: TGCAGTGCTTACTCACCGGGGTCTTGGGAGACCCAGTACTTC